This T cell receptor beta chain is drawn from a study of human T cells and chemical hapten exposure. Each CDR3 protein gets one entry after TCRdb re-called the RACE reads with MiXCR. This table holds roughly 360,000 distinct CDR3 sequences, approximately 5.1% found once. This clonotype was seen many times. Antigen unknown. The time point denotes: patch test 1, 2 weeks after DPC sensitization. Documented treatment: therapeutic diphenylcyclopropenone sensitization with weekly scalp DPC. Overall study results and limits: TCRs above 1 in 1000 frequency did not change with DPC sensitization.

This CDR3 region has 13 residues. Germline loops: CDR1 DFQATT, CDR2 SNEGSKA (reference sequence). Between the trimmed V and J ends, which lost 5 bases and 4 bases, there was a span of 14 bases. The genes are TRBV20-1 and TRBJ1-1, with D tentatively TRBD1 (6 bases). The receptor comes from a woman in her 50s with alopecia areata. Some clones in this sample may be carry-over from other donors' samples. Material: whole blood, obtained in connection with sensitization to the hapten diphenylcyclopropenone (DPC). The CDR3 here is CSAPQGRITEAFF. CDR3 DNA sequence: TGCAGTGCTCCTCAGGGGCGTATCACTGAAGCTTTCTTT.